Shown below are 9 T cell receptor beta chains from a single sample sequenced in a study of T cell responses to AZD1222 COVID-19 vaccine (dated by TCRdb to about 2021). The library was prepared using the immunoSEQ multiplex PCR assay. TCRdb limited this immuneACCESS table to in-frame rearrangements with V and J called. A share of clones is missing; checked studies link under half to unresolved V genes, and the rest is unexplained. The sample data list 100,000 or so clones, and roughly 86% of these were observed just once. Clones ranked in the top ten supply around 3.8% of the sample. The sample's time point label, in plain terms: baseline before first vaccination. The sample's treatment or condition label, decoded: meningococcal conjugate vaccine given as trial control. The material sequenced was peripheral blood, taken on day 0 of MenACWY control vaccination. Source of these receptors: an adult in good health.

This chain joins TRBV5-6 and TRBJ1-2; a possible D gene is TRBD1 (6 bases). V shed 5 bases and J shed 4 bases, with 12 bases lying between them. The CDR3 is 13 residues long. Germline assignment: CDR1 SGHDT and CDR2 YYEEEE. CDR3 in DNA: TGTGCCAGCAGGTGGGACATTGCCTATGGCTACACCTTC. Translation: CASRWDIAYGYTF. Full variable domain (remainder filled in from reference TRBV5-6 and TRBJ1-2): DAGVTQSPTHLIKTRGQQVTLRCSPKSGHDTVSWYQQALGQGPQFIFQYYEEEERQRGNFPDRFSGHQFPNYSSELNVNALLLGDSALYLCASRWDIAYGYTFGSGTRLTVV.

V and J are TRBV7-6 and TRBJ1-1; possible D gene TRBD1, 5 bases. Per the germline V gene, CDR1 is SGHVS and CDR2 is FNYEAQ. Deletions cut 5 bases from V and 3 bases from J, with 19 bases between. This CDR3 is built from 16 residues. The CDR3 coding sequence is TGTGCCAGCAGCCTACGATCCGGGACGATAGACACTGAAGCTTTCTTT. This codes for CASSLRSGTIDTEAFF.

This chain connects TRBV15 to TRBJ1-2, with unresolved D. CDR3 size: 15 residues. Germline V lookup: CDR1 LNHNV, CDR2 YYDKDF (reference sequence). Trimming left V 0 bases short and J 5 bases short, with 13 bases between. The CDR3 reads CATSRDPAEDYGYTF. Here the CDR3 DNA reads TGTGCCACCAGCAGAGATCCGGCAGAGGATTATGGCTACACCTTC.

This sequence joins TRBV19 and TRBJ2-7; no firm D call. The V gene lost 3 bases and the J gene lost 2 bases, with 14 bases spanning the gap. The CDR3 loop spans 15 amino acids. CDR1 is LNHDA and CDR2 is SQIVND in the germline V gene (reference sequence). CDR3 in DNA: TGTGCCAGTAGTATGAGTACTCTGGGGACCTACGAGCAGTACTTC. This translates into CASSMSTLGTYEQYF.

V and J are TRBV28 and TRBJ2-4; 7 positions match TRBD1. CDR1 and CDR2 (germline): MDHEN, SYDVKM. Trimming cost V 6 bases and J 8 bases; bases outside gene matches: 10. CDR3 length: 14 residues. The CDR3 protein is CASRPRQGLDIQYF. The CDR3 region has the DNA TGTGCCAGCAGGCCAAGACAGGGTTTGGACATTCAGTACTTC. The full variable domain, in which reference TRBV28 and TRBJ2-4 provide the parts outside the CDR3, is DVKVTQSSRYLVKRTGEKVFLECVQDMDHENMFWYRQDPGLGLRLIYFSYDVKMKEKGDIPEGYSVSREKKERFSLILESASTNQTSMYLCASRPRQGLDIQYFGAGTRLSVL.

The V gene is TRBV28, the J gene TRBJ2-7; 9 bases are a match to TRBD1. The germline CDR1 and CDR2 sequences are MDHEN and SYDVKM. The V gene end was trimmed by 8 bases and the J gene end by 0 bases; junction bases not matched to a gene: 8. The CDR3 runs to 15 residues. CDR3 loop: CASGLEQGASYEQYF. The CDR3 DNA is TGTGCCAGCGGACTGGAACAGGGGGCCTCCTACGAGCAGTACTTC.

This chain joins TRBV7-6 and TRBJ2-5; possible D gene TRBD2, 5 bases. The CDR3 contains 13 residues. Deletions cut 5 bases from V and 5 bases from J, with 12 bases between. Germline CDR1 reads SGHVS; CDR2 reads FNYEAQ. The CDR3 DNA sequence: TGTGCCAGCAGCCAACTAGGTTCGGAGACCCAGTACTTC. It specifies CASSQLGSETQYF.

There are a few counts of this clone. This rearrangement joins TRBV6-2 or TRBV6-3 to TRBJ2-7; 7 bases match TRBD2. V shed 3 bases, J shed 3 bases, and the junction held 2 bases outside the gene matches. Germline V gene data show CDR1 as MNHEY and CDR2 as SVGEGT. CDR3 length: 13 amino acids. The CDR3 coding sequence is TGTGCCAGCAGTTATTGGACTAGCTACGAGCAGTACTTC. Residues: CASSYWTSYEQYF.

V is TRBV3-1 (or the pseudogene TRBV3-2) and J is TRBJ2-7; 7 bases are a match to TRBD1. Germline V lookup: CDR1 LGHDT, CDR2 YNNKEL (reference sequence). V shed 4 bases, J shed 3 bases, and the junction held 0 bases outside the gene matches. The CDR3 consists of 12 residues. CDR3 in amino acids: CASSPGGYEQYF. In DNA form, the CDR3 reads TGTGCCAGCAGCCCAGGGGGCTACGAGCAGTACTTC.